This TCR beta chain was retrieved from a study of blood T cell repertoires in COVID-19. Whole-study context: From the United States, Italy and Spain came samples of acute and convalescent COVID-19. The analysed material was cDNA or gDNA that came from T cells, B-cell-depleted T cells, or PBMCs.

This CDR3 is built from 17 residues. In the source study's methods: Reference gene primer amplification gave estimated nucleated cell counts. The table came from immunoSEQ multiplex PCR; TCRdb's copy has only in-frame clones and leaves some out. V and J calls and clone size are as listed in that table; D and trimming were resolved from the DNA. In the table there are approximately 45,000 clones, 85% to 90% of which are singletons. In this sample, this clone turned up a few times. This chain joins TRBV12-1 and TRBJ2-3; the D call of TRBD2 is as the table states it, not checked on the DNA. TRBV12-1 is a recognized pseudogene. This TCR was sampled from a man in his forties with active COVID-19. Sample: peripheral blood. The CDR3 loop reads CASSFDDGGGETDTQYF. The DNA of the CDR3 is TGTGCCAGCAGCTTTGATGATGGGGGAGGTGAAACAGATACGCAGTATTTT.